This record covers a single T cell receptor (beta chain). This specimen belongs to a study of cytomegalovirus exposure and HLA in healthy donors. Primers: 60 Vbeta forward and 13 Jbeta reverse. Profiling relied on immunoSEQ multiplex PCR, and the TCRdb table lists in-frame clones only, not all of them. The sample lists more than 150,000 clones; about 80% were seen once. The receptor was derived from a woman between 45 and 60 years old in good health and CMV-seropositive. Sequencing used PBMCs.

Here the CDR3 reads CASSPNGQGWTDTQYF. In DNA form, the CDR3 reads TGTGCCAGCAGTCCTAATGGACAGGGTTGGACAGATACGCAGTATTTT. The J gene is TRBJ2-3, the V gene TRBV7-3; 8 bases are a match to TRBD1. In germline, CDR1 is SGHTA, CDR2 FQGTGA. With V trimmed by 6 bases and J by 3 bases, 11 bases remained unmatched. This CDR3 region has 16 residues. Full variable domain (rest looked up from reference TRBV7-3 and TRBJ2-3): GAGVSQTPSNKVTEKGKYVELRCDPISGHTALYWYRQSLGQGPEFLIYFQGTGAADDSGLPNDRFFAVRPEGSVSTLKIQRTERGDSAVYLCASSPNGQGWTDTQYFGPGTRLTVL.